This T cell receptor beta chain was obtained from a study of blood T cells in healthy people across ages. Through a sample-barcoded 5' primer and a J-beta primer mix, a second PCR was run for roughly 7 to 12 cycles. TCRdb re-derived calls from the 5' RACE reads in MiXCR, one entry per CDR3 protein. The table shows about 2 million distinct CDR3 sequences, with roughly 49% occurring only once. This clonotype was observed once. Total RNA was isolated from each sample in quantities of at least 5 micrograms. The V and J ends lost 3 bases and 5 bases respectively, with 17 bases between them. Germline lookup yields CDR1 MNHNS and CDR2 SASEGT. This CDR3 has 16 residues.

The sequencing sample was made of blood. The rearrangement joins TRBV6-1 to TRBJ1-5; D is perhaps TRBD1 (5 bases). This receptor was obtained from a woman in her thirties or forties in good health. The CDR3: CASSEVMTAPYQPQHF. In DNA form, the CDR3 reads TGTGCCAGCAGTGAGGTTATGACAGCCCCGTATCAGCCCCAGCATTTT.